This T cell receptor beta chain is from a study of T cell changes during pregnancy in multiple sclerosis. The length of the CDR3 is 19 residues. Trimming cost V 2 bases and J 2 bases; bases outside gene matches: 15. Looked up from germline, CDR1 is MRHNA and CDR2 is SNTAGT. Generated by immunoSEQ multiplex PCR, the TCRdb table keeps only in-frame clones and is missing some. This sample has just over 20,000 clones; approximately 90% occur once, and the top ten carry roughly 5%. This material consisted of CD8+ T cells from peripheral blood mononuclear cells, taken in the second trimester of pregnancy. The receptor's source is a female donor in good health, enrolled as a control in a pregnancy study. V and J are TRBV6-4 and TRBJ1-5; 7 positions agree with TRBD1. In nucleotides, the CDR3 is TGTGCCAGCAGTGACAGACAGGGACACTCGGTTAGTCGCAATCAGCCCCAGCATTTT. It codes for CASSDRQGHSVSRNQPQHF.